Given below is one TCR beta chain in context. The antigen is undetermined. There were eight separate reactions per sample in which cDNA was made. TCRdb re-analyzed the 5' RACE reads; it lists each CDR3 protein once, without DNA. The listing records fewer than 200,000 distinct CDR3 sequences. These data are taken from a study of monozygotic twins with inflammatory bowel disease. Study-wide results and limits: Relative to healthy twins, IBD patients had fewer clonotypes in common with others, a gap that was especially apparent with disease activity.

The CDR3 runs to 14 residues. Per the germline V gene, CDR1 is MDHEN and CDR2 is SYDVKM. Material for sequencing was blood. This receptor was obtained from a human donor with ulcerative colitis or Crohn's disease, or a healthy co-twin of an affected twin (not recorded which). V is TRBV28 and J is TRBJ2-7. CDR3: CASRESGRLDEQYF.